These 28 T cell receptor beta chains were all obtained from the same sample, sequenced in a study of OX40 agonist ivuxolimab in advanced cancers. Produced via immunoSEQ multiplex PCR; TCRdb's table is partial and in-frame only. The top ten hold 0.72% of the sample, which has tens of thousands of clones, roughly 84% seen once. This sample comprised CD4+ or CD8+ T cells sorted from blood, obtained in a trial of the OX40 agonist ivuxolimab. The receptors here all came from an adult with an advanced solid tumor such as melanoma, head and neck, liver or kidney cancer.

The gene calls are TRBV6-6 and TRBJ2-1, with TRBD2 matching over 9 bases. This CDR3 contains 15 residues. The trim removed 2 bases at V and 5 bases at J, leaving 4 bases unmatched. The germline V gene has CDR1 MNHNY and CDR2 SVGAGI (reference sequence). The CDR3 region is CASSYKASGNNEQFF. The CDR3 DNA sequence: TGTGCCAGCAGTTACAAGGCTAGCGGGAACAATGAGCAGTTCTTC.

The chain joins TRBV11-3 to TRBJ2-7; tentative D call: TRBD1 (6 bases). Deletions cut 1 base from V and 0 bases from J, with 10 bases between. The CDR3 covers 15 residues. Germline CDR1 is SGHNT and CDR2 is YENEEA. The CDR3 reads CASSLGGGSSYEQYF. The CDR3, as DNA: TGTGCCAGCAGCTTAGGAGGGGGTTCCTCCTACGAGCAGTACTTC.

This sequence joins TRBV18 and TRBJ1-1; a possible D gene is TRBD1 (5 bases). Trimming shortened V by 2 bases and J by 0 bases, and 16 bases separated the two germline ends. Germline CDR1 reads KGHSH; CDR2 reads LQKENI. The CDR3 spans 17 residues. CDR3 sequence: CASSPGGRGPMNTEAFF. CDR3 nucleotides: TGTGCCAGCTCACCAGGGGGTCGGGGCCCTATGAACACTGAAGCTTTCTTT.

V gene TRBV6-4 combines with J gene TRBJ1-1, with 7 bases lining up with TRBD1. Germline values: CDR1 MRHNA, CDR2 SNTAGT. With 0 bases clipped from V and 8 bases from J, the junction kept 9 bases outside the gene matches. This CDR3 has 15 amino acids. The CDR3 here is CASSDSSRGHGEAFF. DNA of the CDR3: TGTGCCAGCAGTGACTCATCGAGGGGGCACGGAGAAGCTTTCTTT.

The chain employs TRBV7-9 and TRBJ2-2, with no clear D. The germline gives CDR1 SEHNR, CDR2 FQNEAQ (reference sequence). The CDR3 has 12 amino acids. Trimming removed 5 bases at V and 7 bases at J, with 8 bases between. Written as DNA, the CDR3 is TGTGCCAGCAGCCCGGACCGCGGGGAGCTGTTTTTT. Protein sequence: CASSPDRGELFF. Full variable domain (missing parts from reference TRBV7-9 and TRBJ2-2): DTGVSQNPRHKITKRGQNVTFRCDPISEHNRLYWYRQTLGQGPEFLTYFQNEAQLEKSRLLSDRFSAERPKGSFSTLEIQRTEQGDSAMYLCASSPDRGELFFGEGSRLTVL.

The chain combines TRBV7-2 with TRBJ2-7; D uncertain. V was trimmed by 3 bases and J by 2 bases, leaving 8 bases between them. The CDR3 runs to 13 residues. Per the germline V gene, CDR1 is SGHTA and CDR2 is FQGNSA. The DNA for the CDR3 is TGTGCCAGCAGCTTCGGACGGACCTACGAGCAGTACTTC. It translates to CASSFGRTYEQYF.

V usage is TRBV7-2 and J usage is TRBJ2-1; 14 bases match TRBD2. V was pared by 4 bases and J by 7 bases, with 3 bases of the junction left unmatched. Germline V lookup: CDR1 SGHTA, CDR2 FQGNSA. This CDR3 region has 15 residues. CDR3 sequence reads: CASSSGLAGGNEQFF. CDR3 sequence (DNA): TGTGCCAGCAGCTCCGGACTAGCGGGGGGAAATGAGCAGTTCTTC.

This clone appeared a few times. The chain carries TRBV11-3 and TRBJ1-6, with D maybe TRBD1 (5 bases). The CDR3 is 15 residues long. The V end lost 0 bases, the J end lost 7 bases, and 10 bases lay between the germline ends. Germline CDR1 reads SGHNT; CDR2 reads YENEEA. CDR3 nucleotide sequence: TGTGCCAGCAGCTTAGATGGACAAGGAAATTCACCCCTCCACTTT. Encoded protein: CASSLDGQGNSPLHF.

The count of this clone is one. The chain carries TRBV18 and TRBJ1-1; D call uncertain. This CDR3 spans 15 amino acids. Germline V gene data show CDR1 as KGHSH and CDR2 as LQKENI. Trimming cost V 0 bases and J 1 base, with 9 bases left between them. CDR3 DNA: TGTGCCAGCTCACCACCGCCAGGTGCGAACACTGAAGCTTTCTTT. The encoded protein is CASSPPPGANTEAFF.

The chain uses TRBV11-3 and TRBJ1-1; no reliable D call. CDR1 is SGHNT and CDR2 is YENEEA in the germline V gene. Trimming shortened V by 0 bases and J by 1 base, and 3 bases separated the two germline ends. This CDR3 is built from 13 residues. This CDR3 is CASSLEKNTEAFF. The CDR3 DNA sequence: TGTGCCAGCAGCTTAGAAAAGAACACTGAAGCTTTCTTT.

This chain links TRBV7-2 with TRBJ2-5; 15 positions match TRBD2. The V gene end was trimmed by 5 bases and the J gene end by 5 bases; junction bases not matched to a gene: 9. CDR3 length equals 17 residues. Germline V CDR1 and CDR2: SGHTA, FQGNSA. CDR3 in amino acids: CASSIGGLAGGPETQYF. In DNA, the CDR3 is TGTGCCAGCAGCATAGGTGGACTAGCGGGGGGGCCTGAGACCCAGTACTTC.

The CDR3 sequence: CASRPRGGSPLHF. The CDR3 nucleotides are TGTGCCAGCAGGCCCAGGGGTGGATCACCCCTCCACTTT. The rearrangement links TRBV6-5 to TRBJ1-6; tentative D call: TRBD1 (6 bases). The germline V gene has CDR1 MNHEY and CDR2 SVGAGI. This CDR3 contains 13 residues. V lost 6 bases and J lost 10, with 13 bases in between.

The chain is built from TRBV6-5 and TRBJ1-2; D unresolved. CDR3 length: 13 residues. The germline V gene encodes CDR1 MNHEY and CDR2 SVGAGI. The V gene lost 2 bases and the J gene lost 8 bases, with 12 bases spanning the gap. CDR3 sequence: CASSYTPRDGYTF. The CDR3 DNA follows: TGTGCCAGCAGTTACACCCCCCGAGACGGCTACACCTTC.

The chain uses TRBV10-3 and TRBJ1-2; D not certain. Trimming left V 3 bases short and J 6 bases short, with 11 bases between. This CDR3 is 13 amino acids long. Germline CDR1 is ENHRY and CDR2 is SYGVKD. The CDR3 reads CAISDLPEDGYTF. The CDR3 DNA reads TGTGCCATCAGTGACCTGCCAGAAGATGGCTACACCTTC.

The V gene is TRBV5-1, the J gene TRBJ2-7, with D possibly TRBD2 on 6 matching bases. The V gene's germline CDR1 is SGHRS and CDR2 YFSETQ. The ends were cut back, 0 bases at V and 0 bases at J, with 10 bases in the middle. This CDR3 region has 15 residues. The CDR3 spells CASSLGGISSYEQYF. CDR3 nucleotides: TGCGCCAGCAGCTTGGGCGGGATTAGCTCCTACGAGCAGTACTTC.

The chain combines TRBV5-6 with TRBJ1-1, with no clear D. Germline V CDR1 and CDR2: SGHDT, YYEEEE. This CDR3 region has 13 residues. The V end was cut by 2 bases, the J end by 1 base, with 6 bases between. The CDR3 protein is CASSFVSNTEAFF. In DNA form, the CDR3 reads TGTGCCAGCAGCTTCGTTTCGAACACTGAAGCTTTCTTT.

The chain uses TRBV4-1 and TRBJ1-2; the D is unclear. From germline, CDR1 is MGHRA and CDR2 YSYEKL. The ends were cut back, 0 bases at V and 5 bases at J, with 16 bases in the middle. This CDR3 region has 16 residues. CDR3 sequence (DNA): TGCGCCAGCAGCCAAGAAATTCAGCGGCTGGCTTATGGCTACACCTTC. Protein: CASSQEIQRLAYGYTF.

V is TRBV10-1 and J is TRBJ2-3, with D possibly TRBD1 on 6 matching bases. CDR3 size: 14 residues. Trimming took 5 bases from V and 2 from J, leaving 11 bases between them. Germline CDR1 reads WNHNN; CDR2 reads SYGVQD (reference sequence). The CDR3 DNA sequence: TGCGCCAGCAGTTCCAGGGGAAACACAGATACGCAGTATTTT. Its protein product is CASSSRGNTDTQYF.

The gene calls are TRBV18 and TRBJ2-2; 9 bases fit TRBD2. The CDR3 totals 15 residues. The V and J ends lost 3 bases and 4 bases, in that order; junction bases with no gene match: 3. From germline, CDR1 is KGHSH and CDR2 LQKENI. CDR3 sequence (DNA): TGTGCCAGCTCACCGACTAGCGGAGTCACCGGGGAGCTGTTTTTT. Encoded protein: CASSPTSGVTGELFF.

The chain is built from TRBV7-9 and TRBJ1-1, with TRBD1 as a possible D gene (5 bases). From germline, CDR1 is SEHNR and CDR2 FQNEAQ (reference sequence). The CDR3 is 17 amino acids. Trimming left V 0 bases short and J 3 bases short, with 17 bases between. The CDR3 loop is CASSLALVRVGDTEAFF. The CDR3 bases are TGTGCCAGCAGCTTAGCTCTGGTCCGGGTGGGGGACACTGAAGCTTTCTTT.

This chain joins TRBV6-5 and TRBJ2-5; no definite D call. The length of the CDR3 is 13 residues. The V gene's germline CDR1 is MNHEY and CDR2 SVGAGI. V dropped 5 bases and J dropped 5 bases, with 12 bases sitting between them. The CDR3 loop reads CASSVDEKETQYF. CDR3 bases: TGTGCCAGCAGTGTTGACGAAAAGGAGACCCAGTACTTC.

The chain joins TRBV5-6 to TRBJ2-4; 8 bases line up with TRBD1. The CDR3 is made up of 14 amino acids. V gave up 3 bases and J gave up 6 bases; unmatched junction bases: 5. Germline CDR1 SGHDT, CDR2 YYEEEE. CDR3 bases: TGTGCCAGCAGCTCATCAGGGGGCGCAAACATTCAGTACTTC. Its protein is CASSSSGGANIQYF. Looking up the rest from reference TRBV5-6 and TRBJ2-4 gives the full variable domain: DAGVTQSPTHLIKTRGQQVTLRCSPKSGHDTVSWYQQALGQGPQFIFQYYEEEERQRGNFPDRFSGHQFPNYSSELNVNALLLGDSALYLCASSSSGGANIQYFGAGTRLSVL.

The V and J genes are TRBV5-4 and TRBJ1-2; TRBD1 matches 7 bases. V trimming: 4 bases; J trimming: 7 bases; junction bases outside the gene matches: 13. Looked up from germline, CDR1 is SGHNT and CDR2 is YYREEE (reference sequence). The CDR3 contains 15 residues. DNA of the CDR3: TGTGCCAGCAGCCAACTCAGGGGGGAAGCCTCTGGCTACACCTTC. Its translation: CASSQLRGEASGYTF. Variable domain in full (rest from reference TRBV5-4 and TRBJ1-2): ETGVTQSPTHLIKTRGQQVTLRCSSQSGHNTVSWYQQALGQGPQFIFQYYREEENGRGNFPPRFSGLQFPNYSSELNVNALELDDSALYLCASSQLRGEASGYTFGSGTRLTVV.

CDR3 region: CAISGRPNYGYTF. The CDR3 DNA sequence: TGTGCCATCAGTGGGCGACCGAACTATGGCTACACCTTC. The chain couples TRBV10-3 to TRBJ1-2; D ambiguous. CDR1 is ENHRY, CDR2 SYGVKD, per germline. Trimming removed 4 bases at V and 2 bases at J, with 8 bases between. The CDR3 totals 13 residues.

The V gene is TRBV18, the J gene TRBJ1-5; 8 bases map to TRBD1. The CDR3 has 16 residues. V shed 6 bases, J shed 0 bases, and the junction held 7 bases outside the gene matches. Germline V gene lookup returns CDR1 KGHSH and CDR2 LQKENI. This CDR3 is CASSPGQVFSNQPQHF. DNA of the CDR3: TGTGCCAGCTCCCCGGGACAGGTATTTAGCAATCAGCCCCAGCATTTT.

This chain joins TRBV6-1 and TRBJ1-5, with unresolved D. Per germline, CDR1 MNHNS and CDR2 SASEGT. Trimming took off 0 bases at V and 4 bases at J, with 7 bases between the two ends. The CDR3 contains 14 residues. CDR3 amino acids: CASSEAPGNQPQHF. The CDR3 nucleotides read TGTGCCAGCAGTGAAGCGCCGGGTAATCAGCCCCAGCATTTT.

CDR3 nucleotide sequence: TGTGCCAGCTCACTCGTAGCGGGAGTTCCCACAGATACGCAGTATTTT. Its protein is CASSLVAGVPTDTQYF. The rearrangement joins TRBV18 to TRBJ2-3; 9 positions match TRBD2. V dropped 4 bases and J dropped 2; count of bases not matched to a gene: 7. The CDR3 has 16 residues. From germline, CDR1 is KGHSH and CDR2 LQKENI.

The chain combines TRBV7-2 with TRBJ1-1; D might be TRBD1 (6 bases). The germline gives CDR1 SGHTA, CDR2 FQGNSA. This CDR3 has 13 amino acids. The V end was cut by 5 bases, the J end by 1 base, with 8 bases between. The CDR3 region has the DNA TGTGCCAGCAGCCAGGGACAGAACACTGAAGCTTTCTTT. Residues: CASSQGQNTEAFF.